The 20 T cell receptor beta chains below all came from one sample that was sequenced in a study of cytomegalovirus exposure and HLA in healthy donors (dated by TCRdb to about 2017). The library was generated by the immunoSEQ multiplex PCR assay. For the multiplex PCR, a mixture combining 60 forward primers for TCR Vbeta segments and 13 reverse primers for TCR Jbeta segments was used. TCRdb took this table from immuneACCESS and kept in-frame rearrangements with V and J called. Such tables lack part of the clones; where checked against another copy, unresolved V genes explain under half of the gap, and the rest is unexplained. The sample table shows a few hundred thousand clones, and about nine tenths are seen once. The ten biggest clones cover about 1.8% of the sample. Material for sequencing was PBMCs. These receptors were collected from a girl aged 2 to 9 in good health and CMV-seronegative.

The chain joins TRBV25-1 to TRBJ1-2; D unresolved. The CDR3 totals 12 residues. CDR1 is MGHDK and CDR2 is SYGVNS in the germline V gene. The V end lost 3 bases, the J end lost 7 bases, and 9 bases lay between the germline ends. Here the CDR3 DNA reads TGTGCCAGCAGTGAGACTGGTCTTGGCTACACCTTC. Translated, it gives CASSETGLGYTF.

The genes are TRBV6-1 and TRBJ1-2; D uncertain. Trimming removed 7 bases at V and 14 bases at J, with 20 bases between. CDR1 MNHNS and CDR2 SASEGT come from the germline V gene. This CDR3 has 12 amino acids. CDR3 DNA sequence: TGTGCCAGCACCCTACCCGACCCCCGGGAAACCTTC. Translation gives CASTLPDPRETF.

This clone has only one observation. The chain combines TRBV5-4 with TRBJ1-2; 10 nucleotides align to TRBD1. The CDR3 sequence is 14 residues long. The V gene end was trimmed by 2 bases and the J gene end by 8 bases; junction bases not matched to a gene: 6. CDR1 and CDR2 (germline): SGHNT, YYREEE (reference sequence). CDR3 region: CASSLGQGEQGYTF. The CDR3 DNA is TGTGCCAGCAGCTTAGGACAGGGGGAGCAGGGCTACACCTTC.

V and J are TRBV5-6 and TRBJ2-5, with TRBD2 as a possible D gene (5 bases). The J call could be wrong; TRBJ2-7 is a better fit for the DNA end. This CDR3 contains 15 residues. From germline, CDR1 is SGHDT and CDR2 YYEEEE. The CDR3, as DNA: TGTGCCAGCAGCTCGGTCGGTGAGGGATCCTACGAGCAGTACTTC. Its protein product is CASSSVGEGSYEQYF.

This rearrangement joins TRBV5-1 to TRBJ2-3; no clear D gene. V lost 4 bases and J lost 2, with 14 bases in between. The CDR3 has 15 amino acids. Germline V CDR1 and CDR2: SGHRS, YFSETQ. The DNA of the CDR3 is TGCGCCAGCAGCCCGACTGCCAGCGACACAGATACGCAGTATTTT. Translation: CASSPTASDTDTQYF. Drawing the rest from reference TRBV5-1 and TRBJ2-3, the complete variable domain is KAGVTQTPRYLIKTRGQQVTLSCSPISGHRSVSWYQQTPGQGLQFLFEYFSETQRNKGNFPGRFSGRQFSNSRSEMNVSTLELGDSALYLCASSPTASDTDTQYFGPGTRLTVL.

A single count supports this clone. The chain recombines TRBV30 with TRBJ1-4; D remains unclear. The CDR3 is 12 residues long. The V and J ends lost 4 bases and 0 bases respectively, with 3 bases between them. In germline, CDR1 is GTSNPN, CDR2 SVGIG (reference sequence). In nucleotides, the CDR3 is TGTGCCTGGACGGCAACTAATGAAAAACTGTTTTTT. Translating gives CAWTATNEKLFF.

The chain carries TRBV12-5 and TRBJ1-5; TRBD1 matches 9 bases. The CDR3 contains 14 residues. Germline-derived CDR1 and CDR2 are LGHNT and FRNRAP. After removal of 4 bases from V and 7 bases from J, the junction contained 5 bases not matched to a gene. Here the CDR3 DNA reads TGTGCTAGTGGTTCGGGACAGGGCGGACAGCCCCAGCATTTT. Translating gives CASGSGQGGQPQHF.

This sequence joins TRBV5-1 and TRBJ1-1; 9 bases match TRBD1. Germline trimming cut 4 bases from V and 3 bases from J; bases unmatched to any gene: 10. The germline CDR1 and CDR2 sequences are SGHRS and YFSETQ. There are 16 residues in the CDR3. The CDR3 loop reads CASSPGQGREDTEAFF. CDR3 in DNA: TGCGCCAGCAGCCCCGGACAGGGGAGGGAGGACACTGAAGCTTTCTTT.

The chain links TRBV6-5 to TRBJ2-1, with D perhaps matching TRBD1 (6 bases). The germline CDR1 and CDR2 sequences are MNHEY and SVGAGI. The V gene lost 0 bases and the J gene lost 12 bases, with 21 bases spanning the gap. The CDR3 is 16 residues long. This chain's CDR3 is CASSYSLGANQYPQFF. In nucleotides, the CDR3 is TGTGCCAGCAGTTACTCGCTGGGGGCGAACCAATACCCGCAGTTCTTC.

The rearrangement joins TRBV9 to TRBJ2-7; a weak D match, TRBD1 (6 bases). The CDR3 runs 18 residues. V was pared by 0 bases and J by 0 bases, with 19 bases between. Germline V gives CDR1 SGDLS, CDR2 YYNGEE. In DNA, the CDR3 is TGTGCCAGCAGCGTAGGGTTAGGGACAAGGGGTCTCTCCTACGAGCAGTACTTC. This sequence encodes CASSVGLGTRGLSYEQYF.

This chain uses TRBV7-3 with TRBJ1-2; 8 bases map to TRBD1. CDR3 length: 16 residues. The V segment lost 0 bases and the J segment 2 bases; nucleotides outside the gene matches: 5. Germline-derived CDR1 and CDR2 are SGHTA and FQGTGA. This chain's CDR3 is CASSLTGTGENYGYTF. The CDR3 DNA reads TGTGCCAGCAGCTTAACGGGGACAGGTGAAAACTATGGCTACACCTTC.

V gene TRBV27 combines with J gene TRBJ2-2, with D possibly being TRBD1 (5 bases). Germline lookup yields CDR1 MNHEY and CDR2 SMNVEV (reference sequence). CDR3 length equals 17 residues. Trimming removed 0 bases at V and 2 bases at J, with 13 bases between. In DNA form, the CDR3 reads TGTGCCAGCAGTTTATCAAGCTGGGGCTCCAACACCGGGGAGCTGTTTTTT. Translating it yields CASSLSSWGSNTGELFF.

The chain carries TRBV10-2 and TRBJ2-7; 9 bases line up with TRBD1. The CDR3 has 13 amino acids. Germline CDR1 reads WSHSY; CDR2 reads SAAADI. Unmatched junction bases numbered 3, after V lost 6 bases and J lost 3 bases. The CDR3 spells CASRGQGFYEQYF. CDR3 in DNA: TGCGCCAGCAGGGGACAGGGCTTCTACGAGCAGTACTTC.

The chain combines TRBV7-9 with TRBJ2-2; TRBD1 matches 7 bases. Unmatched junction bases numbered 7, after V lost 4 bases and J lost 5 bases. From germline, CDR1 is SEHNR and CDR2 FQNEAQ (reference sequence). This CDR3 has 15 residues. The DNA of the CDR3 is TGTGCCAGCAGCTCGACAGGGTGGGGGACCGGGGAGCTGTTTTTT. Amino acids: CASSSTGWGTGELFF.

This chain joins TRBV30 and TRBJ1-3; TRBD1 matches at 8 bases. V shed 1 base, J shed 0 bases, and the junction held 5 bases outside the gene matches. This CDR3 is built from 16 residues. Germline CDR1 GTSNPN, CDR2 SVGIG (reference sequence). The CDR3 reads CAWSAPGQDSGNTIYF. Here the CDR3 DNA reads TGTGCCTGGAGTGCCCCGGGACAGGACTCTGGAAACACCATATATTTT.

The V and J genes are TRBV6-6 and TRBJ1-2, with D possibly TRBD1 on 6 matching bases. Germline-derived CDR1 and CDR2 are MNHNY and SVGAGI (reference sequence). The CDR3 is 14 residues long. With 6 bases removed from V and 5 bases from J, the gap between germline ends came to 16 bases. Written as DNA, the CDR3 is TGTGCCAGCAGGTTAATGGACAGTAGTTATGGCTACACCTTC. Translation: CASRLMDSSYGYTF.

The CDR3 DNA reads as TGTGCCAGCAGTTCCATCCATTCCCCGAGCTCCTACGAGCAGTACTTC. Its protein product is CASSSIHSPSSYEQYF. The rearrangement links TRBV28 to TRBJ2-7; D call uncertain. This CDR3 has 16 amino acids. V was pared by 4 bases and J by 0 bases, with 16 bases between. The germline CDR1 and CDR2 sequences are MDHEN and SYDVKM.

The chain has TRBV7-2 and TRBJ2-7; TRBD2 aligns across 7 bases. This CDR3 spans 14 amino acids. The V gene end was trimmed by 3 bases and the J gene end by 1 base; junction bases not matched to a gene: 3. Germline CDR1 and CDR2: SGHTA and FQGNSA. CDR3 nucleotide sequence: TGTGCCAGCAGCTTTCTAGCGGATTCCTACGAGCAGTACTTC. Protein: CASSFLADSYEQYF.

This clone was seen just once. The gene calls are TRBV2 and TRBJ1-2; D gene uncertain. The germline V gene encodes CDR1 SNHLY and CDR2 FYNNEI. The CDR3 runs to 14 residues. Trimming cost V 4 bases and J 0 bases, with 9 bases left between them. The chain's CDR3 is CASSVTSTNYGYTF. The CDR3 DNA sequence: TGTGCCAGCAGTGTGACATCCACTAACTATGGCTACACCTTC.

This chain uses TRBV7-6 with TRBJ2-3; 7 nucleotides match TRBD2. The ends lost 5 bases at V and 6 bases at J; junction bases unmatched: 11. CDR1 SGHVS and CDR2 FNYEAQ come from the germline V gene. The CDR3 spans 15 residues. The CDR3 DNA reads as TGTGCCAGCAGCCAAGACGGCCAGGGAGGGGATACGCAGTATTTT. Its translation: CASSQDGQGGDTQYF.